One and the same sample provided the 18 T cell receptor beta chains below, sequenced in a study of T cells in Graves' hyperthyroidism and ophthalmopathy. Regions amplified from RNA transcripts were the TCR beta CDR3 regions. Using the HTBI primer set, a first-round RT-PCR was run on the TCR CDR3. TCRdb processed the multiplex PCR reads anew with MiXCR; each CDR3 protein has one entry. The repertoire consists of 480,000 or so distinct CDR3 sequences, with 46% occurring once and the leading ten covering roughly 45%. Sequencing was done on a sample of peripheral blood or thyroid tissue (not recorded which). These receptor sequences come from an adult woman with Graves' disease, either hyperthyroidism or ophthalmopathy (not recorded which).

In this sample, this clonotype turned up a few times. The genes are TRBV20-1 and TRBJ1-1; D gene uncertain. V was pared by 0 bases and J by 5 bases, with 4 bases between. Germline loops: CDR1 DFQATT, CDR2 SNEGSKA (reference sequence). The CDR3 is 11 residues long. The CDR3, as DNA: TGCAGTGCTAGAGAGGTGACTGAAGCTTTCTTT. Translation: CSAREVTEAFF.

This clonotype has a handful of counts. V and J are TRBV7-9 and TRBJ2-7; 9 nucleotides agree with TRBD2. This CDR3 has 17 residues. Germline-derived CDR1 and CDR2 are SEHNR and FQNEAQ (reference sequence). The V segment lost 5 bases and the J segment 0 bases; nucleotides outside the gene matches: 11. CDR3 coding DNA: TGTGCCAGCAGCCGACCTGGGGCTAGCGGGAACTCCTACGAGCAGTACTTC. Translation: CASSRPGASGNSYEQYF.

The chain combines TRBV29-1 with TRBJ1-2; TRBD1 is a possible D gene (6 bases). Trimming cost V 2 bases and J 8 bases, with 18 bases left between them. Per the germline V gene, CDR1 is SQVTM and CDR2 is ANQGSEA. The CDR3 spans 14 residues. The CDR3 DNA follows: TGCAGCGTTGAATCGACAGGCGAAATCAGGGGCTACACCTTC. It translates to CSVESTGEIRGYTF. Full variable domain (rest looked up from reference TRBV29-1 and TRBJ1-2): SAVISQKPSRDICQRGTSLTIQCQVDSQVTMMFWYRQQPGQSLTLIATANQGSEATYESGFVIDKFPISRPNLTFSTLTVSNMSPEDSSIYLCSVESTGEIRGYTFGSGTRLTVV.

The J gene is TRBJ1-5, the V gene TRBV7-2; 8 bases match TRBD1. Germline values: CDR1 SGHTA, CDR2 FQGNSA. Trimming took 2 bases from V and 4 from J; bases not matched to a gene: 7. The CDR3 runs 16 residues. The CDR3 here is CASSLQTGVGNQPQHF. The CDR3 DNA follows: TGTGCCAGCAGCTTACAGACAGGGGTAGGGAATCAGCCCCAGCATTTT.

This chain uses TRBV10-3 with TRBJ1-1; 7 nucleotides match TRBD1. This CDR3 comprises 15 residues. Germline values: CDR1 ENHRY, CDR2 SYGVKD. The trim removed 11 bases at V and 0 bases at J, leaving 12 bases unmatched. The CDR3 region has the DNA TGTGCCTCTGCCCGGGACAGCATTATGAACACTGAAGCTTTCTTT. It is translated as CASARDSIMNTEAFF.

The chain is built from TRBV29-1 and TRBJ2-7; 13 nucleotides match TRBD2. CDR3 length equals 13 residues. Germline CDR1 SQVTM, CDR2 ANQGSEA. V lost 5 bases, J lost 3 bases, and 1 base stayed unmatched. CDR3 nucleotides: TGCAGCGTTCGGACTAGCGGGAGCTACGAGCAGTACTTC. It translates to CSVRTSGSYEQYF.

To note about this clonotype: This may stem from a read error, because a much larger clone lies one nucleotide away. The CDR3 here is CSATNLDRGKDEQYF. DNA of the CDR3: TGCAGTGCTACCAACCTCGACAGGGGAAAGGACGAGCAGTACTTC. The rearrangement links TRBV20-1 to TRBJ2-7; 8 bases are shared with TRBD1. The CDR3 extends over 15 amino acids. V was clipped by 4 bases and J by 5 bases; unmatched bases: 13. The germline V gene encodes CDR1 DFQATT and CDR2 SNEGSKA (reference sequence).

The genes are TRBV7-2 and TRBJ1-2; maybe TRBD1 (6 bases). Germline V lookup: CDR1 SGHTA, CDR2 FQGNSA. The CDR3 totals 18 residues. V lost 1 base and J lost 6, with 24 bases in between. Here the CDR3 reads CASSLDAALSGGRNGYTF. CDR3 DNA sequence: TGTGCCAGCAGCTTAGATGCCGCCCTTTCGGGGGGCAGGAATGGCTACACCTTC.

This chain's CDR3 is CATSGDRVGSPLHF. The CDR3, as DNA: TGTGCCACCAGCGGGGACAGGGTTGGCTCACCCCTCCACTTT. The chain employs TRBV15 and TRBJ1-6; the match to TRBD1 covers 9 bases. The CDR3 totals 14 residues. Unmatched junction bases numbered 6, after V lost 5 bases and J lost 10 bases. The germline CDR1 and CDR2 sequences are LNHNV and YYDKDF (reference sequence).

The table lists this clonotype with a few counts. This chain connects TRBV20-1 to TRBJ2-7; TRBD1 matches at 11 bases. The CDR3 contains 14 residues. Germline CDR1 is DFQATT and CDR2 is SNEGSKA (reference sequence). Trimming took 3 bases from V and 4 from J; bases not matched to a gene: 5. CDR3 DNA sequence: TGCAGTGCTAGGGCCGGGACAGGGGGATACGAGCAGTACTTC. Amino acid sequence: CSARAGTGGYEQYF.

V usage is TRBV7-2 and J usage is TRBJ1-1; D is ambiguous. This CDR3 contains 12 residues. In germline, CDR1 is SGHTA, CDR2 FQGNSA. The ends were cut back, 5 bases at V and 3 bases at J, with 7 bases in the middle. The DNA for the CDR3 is TGTGCCAGCAGCGTCAGACACACTGAAGCTTTCTTT. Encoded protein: CASSVRHTEAFF.

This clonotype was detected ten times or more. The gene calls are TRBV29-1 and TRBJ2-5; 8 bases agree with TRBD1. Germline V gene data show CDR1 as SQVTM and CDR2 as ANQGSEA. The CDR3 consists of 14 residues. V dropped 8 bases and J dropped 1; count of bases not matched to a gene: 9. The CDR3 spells CSMTGDRFQETQYF. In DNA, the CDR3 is TGCAGCATGACAGGGGATCGGTTCCAAGAGACCCAGTACTTC.

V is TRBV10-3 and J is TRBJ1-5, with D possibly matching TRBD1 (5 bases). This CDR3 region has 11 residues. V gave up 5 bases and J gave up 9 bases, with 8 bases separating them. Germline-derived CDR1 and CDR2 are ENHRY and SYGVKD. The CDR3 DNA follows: TGTGCCATCAGTCGGGGGAGGCCCCAGCATTTT. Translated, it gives CAISRGRPQHF.

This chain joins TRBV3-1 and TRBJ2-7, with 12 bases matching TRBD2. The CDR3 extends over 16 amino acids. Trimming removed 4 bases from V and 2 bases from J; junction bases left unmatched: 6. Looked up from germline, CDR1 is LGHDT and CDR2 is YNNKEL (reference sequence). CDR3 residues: CASSRYLAGGPYEQYF. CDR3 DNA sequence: TGTGCCAGCAGCCGATATCTAGCGGGAGGGCCCTACGAGCAGTACTTC.

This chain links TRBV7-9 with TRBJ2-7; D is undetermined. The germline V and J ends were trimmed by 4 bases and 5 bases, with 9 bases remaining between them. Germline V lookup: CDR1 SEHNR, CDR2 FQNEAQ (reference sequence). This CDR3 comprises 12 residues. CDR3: CASSSSGHEQYF. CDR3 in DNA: TGTGCCAGCAGCTCCAGTGGACACGAGCAGTACTTC.

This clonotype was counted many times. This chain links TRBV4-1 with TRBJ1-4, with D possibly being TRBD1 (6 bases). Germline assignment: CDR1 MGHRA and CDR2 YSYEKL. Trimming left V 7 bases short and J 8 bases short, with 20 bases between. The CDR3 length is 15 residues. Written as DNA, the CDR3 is TGCGCCAGCACCACTTCGGGGGCAATAGGAGAAAAACTGTTTTTT. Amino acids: CASTTSGAIGEKLFF.

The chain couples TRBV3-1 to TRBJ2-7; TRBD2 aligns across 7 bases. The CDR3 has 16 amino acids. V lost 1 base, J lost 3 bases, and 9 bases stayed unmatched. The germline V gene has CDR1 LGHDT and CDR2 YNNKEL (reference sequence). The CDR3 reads CASSQVPAGRLYEQYF. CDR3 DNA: TGTGCCAGCAGCCAAGTCCCAGCGGGAAGACTCTACGAGCAGTACTTC.

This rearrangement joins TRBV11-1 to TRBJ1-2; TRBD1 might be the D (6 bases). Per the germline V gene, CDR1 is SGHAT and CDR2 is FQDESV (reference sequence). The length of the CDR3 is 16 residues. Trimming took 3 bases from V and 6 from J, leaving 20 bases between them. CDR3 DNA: TGTGCCAGCAGCTTGAACGTCGCGGGGGGGGGCGATGGCTACACCTTC. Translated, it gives CASSLNVAGGGDGYTF.